This passage covers 4 T cell receptor beta chains from one sample sequenced in a study of T cell changes during pregnancy in multiple sclerosis. Some clones are missing from TCRdb's copy, which holds only in-frame ones; the method was immunoSEQ multiplex PCR. The sample has fewer than 20,000 clones, about 83% seen once. Sequencing was performed on CD8+ T cells from peripheral blood mononuclear cells, taken after pregnancy. The receptors were sampled from a female donor with multiple sclerosis, enrolled in a pregnancy study.

The rearrangement links TRBV28 to TRBJ1-3; 8 bases fit TRBD1. V trimming: 8 bases; J trimming: 4 bases; junction bases outside the gene matches: 10. Per the germline V gene, CDR1 is MDHEN and CDR2 is SYDVKM. The CDR3 runs to 15 residues. The CDR3 DNA reads TGTGCCAGCCTAGGCAGGGGGCTACTGGGAAACACCATATATTTT. Translated, it gives CASLGRGLLGNTIYF.

The genes are TRBV9 and TRBJ1-2; tentatively, D is TRBD1 (6 bases). The CDR3 has 14 amino acids. The V end was cut by 5 bases, the J end by 1 base, with 12 bases between. Looked up from germline, CDR1 is SGDLS and CDR2 is YYNGEE. CDR3 protein: CASRQGGGNYGYTF. The DNA of the CDR3 is TGTGCCAGCAGACAGGGCGGGGGTAACTATGGCTACACCTTC.

The chain couples TRBV28 to TRBJ2-3, with unresolved D. Per the germline V gene, CDR1 is MDHEN and CDR2 is SYDVKM. With 6 bases removed from V and 0 bases from J, the gap between germline ends came to 7 bases. This CDR3 contains 13 residues. DNA for the CDR3: TGTGCCAGCAGACCAACTAGCACAGATACGCAGTATTTT. Amino acids: CASRPTSTDTQYF.

Only one count was recorded for this clone. V and J are TRBV4-1 and TRBJ2-1; TRBD2 agrees at 10 bases. The CDR3 sequence is 16 residues long. Unmatched junction bases numbered 11, after V lost 4 bases and J lost 8 bases. Germline V lookup: CDR1 MGHRA, CDR2 YSYEKL. In DNA form, the CDR3 reads TGCGCCAGCAGCCGCCAGGGAGCGGGAGGGCTCGATGAGCAGTTCTTC. Amino acid sequence: CASSRQGAGGLDEQFF.